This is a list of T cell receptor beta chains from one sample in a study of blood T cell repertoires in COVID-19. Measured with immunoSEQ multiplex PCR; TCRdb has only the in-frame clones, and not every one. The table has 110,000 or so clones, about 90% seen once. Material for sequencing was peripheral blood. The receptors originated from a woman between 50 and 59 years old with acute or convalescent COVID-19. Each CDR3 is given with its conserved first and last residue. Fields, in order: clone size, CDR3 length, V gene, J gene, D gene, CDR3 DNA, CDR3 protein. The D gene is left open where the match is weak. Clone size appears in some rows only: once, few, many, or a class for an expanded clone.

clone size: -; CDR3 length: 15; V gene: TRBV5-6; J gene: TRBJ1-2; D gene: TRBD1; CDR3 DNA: TGTGCCAGCAGCTTTCCAGGGGGCTATGGATATGGCTACACCTTC; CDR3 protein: CASSFPGGYGYGYTF
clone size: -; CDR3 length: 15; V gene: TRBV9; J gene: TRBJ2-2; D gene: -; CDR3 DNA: TGTGCCAGCAGCGCCCCTTCCTCGAACACCGGGGAGCTGTTTTTT; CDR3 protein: CASSAPSSNTGELFF
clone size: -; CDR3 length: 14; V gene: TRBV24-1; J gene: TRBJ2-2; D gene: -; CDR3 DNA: TGTGCCACCAGTGATCTGGGGGGGGGCCGGGAGCTGTTTTTT; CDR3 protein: CATSDLGGGRELFF
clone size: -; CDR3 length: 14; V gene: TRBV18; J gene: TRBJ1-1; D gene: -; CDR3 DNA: TGTGCCAGCTCACTTTTAGAGAAGAACACTGAAGCTTTCTTT; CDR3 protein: CASSLLEKNTEAFF
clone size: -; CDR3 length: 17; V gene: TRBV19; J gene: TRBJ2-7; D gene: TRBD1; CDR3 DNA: TGTGCCAGTACCGCAAACCCACAGGGGCGTCTTACCTACGAGCAGTACTTC; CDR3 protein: CASTANPQGRLTYEQYF
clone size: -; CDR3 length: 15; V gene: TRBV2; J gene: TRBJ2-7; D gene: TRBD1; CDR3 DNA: TGTGCCAGCAGTCTACAAAGACAGGGTGTGGACGAGCAGTACTTC; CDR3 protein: CASSLQRQGVDEQYF
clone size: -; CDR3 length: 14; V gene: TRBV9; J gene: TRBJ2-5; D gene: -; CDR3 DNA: TGTGCCAGCAGCTTGTGGGGCAGCCAAGAGACCCAGTACTTC; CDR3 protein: CASSLWGSQETQYF
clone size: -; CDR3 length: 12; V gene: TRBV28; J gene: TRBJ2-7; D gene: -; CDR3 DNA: TGTGCCAGCAGTGGCAACGGACAGCCTCTTTCCTTC; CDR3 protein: CASSGNGQPLSF
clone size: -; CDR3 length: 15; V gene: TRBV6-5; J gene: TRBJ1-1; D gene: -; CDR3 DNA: TGTGCCAACCGTCCGGGTAAGCCACTGAACACTGAAGCTTTCTTT; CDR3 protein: CANRPGKPLNTEAFF
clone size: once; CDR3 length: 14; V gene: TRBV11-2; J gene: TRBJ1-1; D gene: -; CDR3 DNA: TGTGCCAGCAGCTTAGGATGGGAGGGCACTGAAGCTTTCTTT; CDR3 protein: CASSLGWEGTEAFF
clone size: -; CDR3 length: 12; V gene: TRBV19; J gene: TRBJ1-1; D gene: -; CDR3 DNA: TGTGCCAGTACCCTACAGGGCGCTGAAGCTTTCTTT; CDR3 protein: CASTLQGAEAFF
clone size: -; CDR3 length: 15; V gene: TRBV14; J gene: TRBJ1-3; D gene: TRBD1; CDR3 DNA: TGTGCCAGCGGATACGGGACAGGGGTTGGAAACACCATATATTTT; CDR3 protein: CASGYGTGVGNTIYF
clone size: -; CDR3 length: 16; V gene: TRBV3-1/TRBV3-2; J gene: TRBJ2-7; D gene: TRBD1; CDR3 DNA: TGTGCCAGCAGCCAAGGCCCAGGGACAGAAGGGTACGAGCAGTACTTC; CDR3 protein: CASSQGPGTEGYEQYF
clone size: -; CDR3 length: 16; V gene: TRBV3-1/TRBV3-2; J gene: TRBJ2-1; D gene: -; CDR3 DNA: TGTGCCAGCAGCCCTGGACGGGGGAGAAGGAGCAATGAGCAGTTCTTC; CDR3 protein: CASSPGRGRRSNEQFF
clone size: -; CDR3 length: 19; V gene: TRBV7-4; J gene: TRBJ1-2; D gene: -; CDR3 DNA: TGTGCCAGCAGCTTAGCGCATTCGCAGGGCCTGCCCCGAGGCTATGGCTACACCTTC; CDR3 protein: CASSLAHSQGLPRGYGYTF
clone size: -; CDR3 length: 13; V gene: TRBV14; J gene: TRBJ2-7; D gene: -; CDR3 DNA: TGTGCCAGCAGCCAAGAAGATAGCTACGAGCAGTACTTC; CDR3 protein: CASSQEDSYEQYF
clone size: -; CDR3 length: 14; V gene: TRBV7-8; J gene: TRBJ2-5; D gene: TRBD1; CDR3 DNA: TGTGCCAGCAGCTTAAGGACAGGGGCAGAGACCCAGTACTTC; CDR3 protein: CASSLRTGAETQYF
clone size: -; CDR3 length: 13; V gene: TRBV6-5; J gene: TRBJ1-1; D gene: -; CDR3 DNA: TGTGCCAGCAGCCAAAGGGGGAACACTGAAGCTTTCTTT; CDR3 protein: CASSQRGNTEAFF
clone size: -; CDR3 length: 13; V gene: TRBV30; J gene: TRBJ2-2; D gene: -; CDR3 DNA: TGTGCCTGGAGTACAGGTTCCCCCGGGGAGCTGTTTTTT; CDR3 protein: CAWSTGSPGELFF
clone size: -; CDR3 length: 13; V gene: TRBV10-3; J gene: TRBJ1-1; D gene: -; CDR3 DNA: TGTGCCGTCCAGACAGTTGCCGAAGCTGAAGCTTTCTTT; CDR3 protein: CAVQTVAEAEAFF
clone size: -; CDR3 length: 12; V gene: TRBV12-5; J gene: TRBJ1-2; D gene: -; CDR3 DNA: TGTGCTAGTGGTTTGGAAAGGAGGGGCTACACCTTC; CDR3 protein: CASGLERRGYTF
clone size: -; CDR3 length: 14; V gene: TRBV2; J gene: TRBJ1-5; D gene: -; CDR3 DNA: TGTGCCAGCAGTGTCGGGACACCGAATCAGCCCCAGCATTTT; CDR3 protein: CASSVGTPNQPQHF
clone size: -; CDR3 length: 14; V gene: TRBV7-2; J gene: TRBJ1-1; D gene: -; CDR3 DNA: TGTGCCAGCAGCTTCGGCGCCCCAGGGATTGGGGCTTTCTTT; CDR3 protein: CASSFGAPGIGAFF
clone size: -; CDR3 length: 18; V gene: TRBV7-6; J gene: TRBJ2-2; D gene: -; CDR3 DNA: TGTGCCAGCAGCTTAGATAGGCCCGGGACATCATCCACCGGGGAGCTGTTTTTT; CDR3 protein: CASSLDRPGTSSTGELFF
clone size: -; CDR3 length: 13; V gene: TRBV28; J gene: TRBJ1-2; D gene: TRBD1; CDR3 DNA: TGTGCCAGCAGTGACAGGGTAAACTATGGCTACACCTTC; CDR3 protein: CASSDRVNYGYTF
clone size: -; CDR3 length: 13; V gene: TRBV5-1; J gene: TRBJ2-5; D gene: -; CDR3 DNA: TGCGCCAGCAGCGACGGGGTGCAAGAGACCCAGTACTTC; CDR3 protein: CASSDGVQETQYF
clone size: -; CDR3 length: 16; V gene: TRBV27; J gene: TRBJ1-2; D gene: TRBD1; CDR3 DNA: TGTGCCAGCAGTCCCAGAACAGGGGGATTTGGCTATGGCTACACCTTC; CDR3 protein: CASSPRTGGFGYGYTF
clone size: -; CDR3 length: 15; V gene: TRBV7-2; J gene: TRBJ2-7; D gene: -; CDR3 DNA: TGTGCCAGCAGCACGGGCGGGGCCAGCTCCTACGAGCAGTACTTC; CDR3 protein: CASSTGGASSYEQYF
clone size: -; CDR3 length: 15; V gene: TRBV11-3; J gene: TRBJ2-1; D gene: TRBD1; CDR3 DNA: TGTGCCAGCAGTTCCACAGGGGCCTCCTACAATGAGCAGTTCTTC; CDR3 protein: CASSSTGASYNEQFF
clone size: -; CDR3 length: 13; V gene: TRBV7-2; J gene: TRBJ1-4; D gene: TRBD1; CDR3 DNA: TGTGCCAGCAGCTTGACAGGGGAGGAAAAACTGTTTTTT; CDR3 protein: CASSLTGEEKLFF
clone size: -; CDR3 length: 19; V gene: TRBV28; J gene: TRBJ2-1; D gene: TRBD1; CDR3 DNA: TGTGCCAGCAGTTTATTCTCAGGGGGTCTTGGGACAACCGACAATGAGCAGTTCTTC; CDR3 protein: CASSLFSGGLGTTDNEQFF
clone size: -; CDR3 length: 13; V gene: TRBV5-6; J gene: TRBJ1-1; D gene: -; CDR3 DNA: TGTGCCAGCGGCTGGGACATGAACACTGAAGCTTTCTTT; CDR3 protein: CASGWDMNTEAFF
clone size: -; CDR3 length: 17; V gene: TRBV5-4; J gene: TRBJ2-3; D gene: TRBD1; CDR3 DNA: TGTGCCAGCAGCCAAAGAAACAGGGGGCTTAGTACAGATACGCAGTATTTT; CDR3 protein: CASSQRNRGLSTDTQYF
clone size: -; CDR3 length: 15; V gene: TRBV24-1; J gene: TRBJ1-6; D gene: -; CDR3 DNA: TGTGCCACCAGTGACCCAGGGGAAACCGGTTCACCCCTCCACTTT; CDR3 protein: CATSDPGETGSPLHF
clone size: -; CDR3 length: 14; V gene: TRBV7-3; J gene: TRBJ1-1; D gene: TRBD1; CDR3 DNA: TGTGCCAGCAGCCGGGACAGCGTGAACACTGAAGCTTTCTTT; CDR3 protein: CASSRDSVNTEAFF
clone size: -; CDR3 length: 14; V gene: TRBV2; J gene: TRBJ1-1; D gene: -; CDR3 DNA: TGTGCCAGCATTGGCCCACAGGTGAACACTGAAGCTTTCTTT; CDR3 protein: CASIGPQVNTEAFF
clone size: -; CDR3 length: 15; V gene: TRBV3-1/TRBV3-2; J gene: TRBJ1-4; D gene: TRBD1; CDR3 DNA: TGTGCCAGCAGCCAAGGGAGGAGGGGGCATGAAAAACTGTTTTTT; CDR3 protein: CASSQGRRGHEKLFF
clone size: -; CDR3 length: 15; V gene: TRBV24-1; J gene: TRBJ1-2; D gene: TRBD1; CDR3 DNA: TGTGCCACCAGTGACTCACAGGGGGCCGGCTATGGCTACACCTTC; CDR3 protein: CATSDSQGAGYGYTF
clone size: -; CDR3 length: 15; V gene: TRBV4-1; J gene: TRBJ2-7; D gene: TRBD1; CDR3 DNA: TGCGCCAGCAGCCAAGAAGCACAGGGGGGCGACGAGCAGTACTTC; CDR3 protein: CASSQEAQGGDEQYF
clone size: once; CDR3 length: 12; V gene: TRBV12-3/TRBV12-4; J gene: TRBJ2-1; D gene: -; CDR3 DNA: TGTGCCAGCAGTTTAGACGGCGGAGAGCAGTTCTTC; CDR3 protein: CASSLDGGEQFF
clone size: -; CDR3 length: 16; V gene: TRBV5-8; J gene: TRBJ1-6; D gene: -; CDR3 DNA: TGTGCCAGCAGCCTAGACCAATACTCCTATAATTCACCCCTCCACTTT; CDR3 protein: CASSLDQYSYNSPLHF
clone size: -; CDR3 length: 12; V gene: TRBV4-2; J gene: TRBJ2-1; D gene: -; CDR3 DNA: TGTGCCAGCAGCTCCACAGTAAATGAGCAGTTCTTC; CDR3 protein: CASSSTVNEQFF
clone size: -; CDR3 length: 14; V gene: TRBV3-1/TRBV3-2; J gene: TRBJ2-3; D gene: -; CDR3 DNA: TGTGCCAGCAGCCAGCGTTCCCGGACAGATACGCAGTATTTT; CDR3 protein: CASSQRSRTDTQYF
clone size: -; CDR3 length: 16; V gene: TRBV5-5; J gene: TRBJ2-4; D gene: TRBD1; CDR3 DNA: TGTGCCAGCAGCTTGGGGGGGGGACAGGGGGAGAACATTCAGTACTTC; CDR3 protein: CASSLGGGQGENIQYF
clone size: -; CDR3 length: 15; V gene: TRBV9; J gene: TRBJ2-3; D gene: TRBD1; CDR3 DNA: TGTGCCAGCAGCGTCGAGGGGGCAAGGGGAGATACGCAGTATTTT; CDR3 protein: CASSVEGARGDTQYF
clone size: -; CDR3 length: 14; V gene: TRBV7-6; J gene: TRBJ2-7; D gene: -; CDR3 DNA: TGTGCCAGCAGCGCCGGTGGGGGGAAGCACGAGCAGTACTTC; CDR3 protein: CASSAGGGKHEQYF
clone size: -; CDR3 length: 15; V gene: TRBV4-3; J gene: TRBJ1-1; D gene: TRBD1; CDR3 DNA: TGCGCCAGCAGCCAGGGACAGGGGTTGAACACTGAAGCTTTCTTT; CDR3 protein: CASSQGQGLNTEAFF
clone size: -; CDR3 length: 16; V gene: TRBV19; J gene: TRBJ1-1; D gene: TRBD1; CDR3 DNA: TGTGCCAGTAGTAGGCCACCGGGACAGGGGGCCACTGAAGCTTTCTTT; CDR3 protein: CASSRPPGQGATEAFF
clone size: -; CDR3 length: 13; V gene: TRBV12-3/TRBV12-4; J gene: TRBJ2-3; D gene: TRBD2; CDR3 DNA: TGTGCCAGCAGCTATAGCGGGGGGGATACGCAGTATTTT; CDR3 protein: CASSYSGGDTQYF
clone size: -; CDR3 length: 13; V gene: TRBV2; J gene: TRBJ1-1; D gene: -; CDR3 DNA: TGTGCCAGCGGATGGGGCCAGAACACTGAAGCTTTCTTT; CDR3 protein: CASGWGQNTEAFF
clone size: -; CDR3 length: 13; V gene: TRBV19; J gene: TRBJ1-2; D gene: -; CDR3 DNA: TGTGCCAGTAGTATAAACTCCAACTATGGCTACACCTTC; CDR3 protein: CASSINSNYGYTF
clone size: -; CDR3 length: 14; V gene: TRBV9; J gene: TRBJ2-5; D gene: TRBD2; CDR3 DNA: TGTGCCAGCAGCGCCGGGACTAGCTGGGAGACCCAGTACTTC; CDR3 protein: CASSAGTSWETQYF
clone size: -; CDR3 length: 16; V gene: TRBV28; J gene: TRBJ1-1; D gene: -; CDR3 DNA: TGTGCCAGCAGTTCCCCCGGTAGGGGGGGGGACACTGAAGCTTTCTTT; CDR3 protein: CASSSPGRGGDTEAFF
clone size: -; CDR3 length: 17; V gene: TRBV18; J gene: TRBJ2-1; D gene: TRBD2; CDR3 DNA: TGTGCCAGCTCACCAAGGCTAGCGGGCTCCCTCGGCAATGAGCAGTTCTTC; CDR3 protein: CASSPRLAGSLGNEQFF
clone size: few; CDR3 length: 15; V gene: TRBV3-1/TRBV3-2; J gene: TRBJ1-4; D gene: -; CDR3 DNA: TGTGCCAGCAGCCAAGGAGGGTTGTTGGGAGAAAAACTGTTTTTT; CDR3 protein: CASSQGGLLGEKLFF
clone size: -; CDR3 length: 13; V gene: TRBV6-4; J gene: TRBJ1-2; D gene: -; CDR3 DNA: TGTGCCAGCAGTGAAACGGGGGACTATGGCTACACCTTC; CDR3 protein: CASSETGDYGYTF
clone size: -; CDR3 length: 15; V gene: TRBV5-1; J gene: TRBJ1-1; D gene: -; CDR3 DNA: TGCGCCAGCAGCTTTGTCTACGGTTCGAACACTGAAGCTTTCTTT; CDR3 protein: CASSFVYGSNTEAFF
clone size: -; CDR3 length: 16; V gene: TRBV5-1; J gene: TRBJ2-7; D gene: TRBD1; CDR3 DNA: TGCGCCAGCAGCTTGGGACAGGGATTGGGGGCCTACGAGCAGTACTTC; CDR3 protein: CASSLGQGLGAYEQYF
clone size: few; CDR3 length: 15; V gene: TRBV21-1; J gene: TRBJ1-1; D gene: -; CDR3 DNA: TGTGCCAGCAGCAAAGCGCTGGGACCACAGGGTGAAGCTTTCTTT; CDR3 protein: CASSKALGPQGEAFF
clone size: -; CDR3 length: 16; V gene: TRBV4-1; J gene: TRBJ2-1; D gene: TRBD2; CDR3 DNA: TGCGCCAGCAGCTGGGGCAGCGGGACGTCCTACAATGAGCAGTTCTTC; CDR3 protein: CASSWGSGTSYNEQFF